Presented here are 5 T cell receptor beta chains from one specimen sequenced in a study of glioma-infiltrating T cells after dendritic cell vaccination (dated by TCRdb to about 2016). Receptor libraries were prepared by the immunoSEQ multiplex PCR assay. Imported from immuneACCESS, the table was reduced by TCRdb to in-frame sequences with V and J called. These copies leave out some clones; in studies compared against another copy, an unresolved V gene accounts for under half, and the cause of the remainder is not known. Within this sample are around 90,000 clones, with around three quarters of them counted one time only. The ten largest clones add up to around 5.9% of the sample. The sequenced sample was blood, obtained before dendritic cell vaccination. Source of these receptors: a human donor with glioblastoma.

The rearrangement uses TRBV5-4 and TRBJ1-2; D might be TRBD1 (5 bases). The V gene's germline CDR1 is SGHNT and CDR2 YYREEE (reference sequence). The CDR3 covers 14 residues. The ends were cut back, 2 bases at V and 5 bases at J, with 13 bases in the middle. In nucleotides, the CDR3 is TGTGCCAGCAGCTTAAGGACAATCCCTTATGGCTACACCTTC. This sequence encodes CASSLRTIPYGYTF.

The rearrangement links TRBV7-9 to TRBJ2-7; TRBD2 matches 9 bases. The trim removed 5 bases at V and 6 bases at J, leaving 8 bases unmatched. The CDR3 is made up of 14 amino acids. The germline gives CDR1 SEHNR, CDR2 FQNEAQ (reference sequence). The CDR3 sequence: CASSLLAGVSEQYF. The DNA of the CDR3 is TGTGCCAGCAGCCTTTTAGCGGGGGTCTCCGAGCAGTACTTC.

The CDR3 protein is CASSVTGTLAHEQYF. In nucleotides, the CDR3 is TGTGCCAGCAGCGTCACCGGGACTTTGGCCCACGAGCAGTACTTC. The V call is TRBV9, the J call TRBJ2-7; D perhaps matches TRBD2 (6 bases). Germline V lookup: CDR1 SGDLS, CDR2 YYNGEE. The CDR3 is 15 amino acids. Trimming removed 2 bases at V and 5 bases at J, with 17 bases between.

This chain links TRBV9 with TRBJ1-2; the D is unclear. V was trimmed by 3 bases and J by 4 bases, leaving 7 bases between them. Germline-derived CDR1 and CDR2 are SGDLS and YYNGEE. This CDR3 spans 12 amino acids. The CDR3 nucleotides are TGTGCCAGCAGCGCCGAGCGCTATGGCTACACCTTC. Protein product: CASSAERYGYTF. Supplemented by reference TRBV9 and TRBJ1-2, the full variable domain reads DSGVTQTPKHLITATGQRVTLRCSPRSGDLSVYWYQQSLDQGLQFLIQYYNGEERAKGNILERFSAQQFPDLHSELNLSSLELGDSALYFCASSAERYGYTFGSGTRLTVV.

CDR3 region: CASSIGTGVNTEAFF. CDR3 coding DNA: TGTGCCAGTAGTATCGGGACAGGGGTGAACACTGAAGCTTTCTTT. The J gene is TRBJ1-1, the V gene TRBV19; 10 bases line up with TRBD1. J lost 0 bases, V lost 3 bases, and 1 base had no gene match. Per germline, CDR1 LNHDA and CDR2 SQIVND (reference sequence). The CDR3 length is 15 residues.